The TCR beta chain under discussion was sequenced for a study of T cell responses to AZD1222 COVID-19 vaccine. For this clone: Its antigen is currently unknown.

Using immunoSEQ multiplex PCR, the repertoire was profiled, and TCRdb retains in-frame clones only, with some absent. Found here are some 99,000 clones, about nine tenths of them singletons; the top ten hold approximately 7.9%. Study-level findings and limits: Of spike-specific TCRs, nearly half reportedly target regions left unmutated in variants. None of the repertoires were sampled until the peak T cell response had passed. Only a handful of AZD1222 recipients were seropositive at baseline. Clonal diversity was possibly underestimated; the donors were predominantly white British and more often female.

The CDR3 runs 19 residues. Between the trimmed V and J ends, which lost 1 base and 0 bases, there was a span of 20 bases. From germline, CDR1 is SGHRS and CDR2 YFSETQ. The V call is TRBV5-1, the J call TRBJ2-1; the D gene is possibly TRBD2 (7 bases). The material was peripheral blood, obtained on day 0 of AZD1222 vaccination. The clonotype originates from an adult in good health. The CDR3 nucleotides read TGCGCCAGCAGCTTGAATCCGGCTAGCGGACAGAGCTCCTACAATGAGCAGTTCTTC. This gives the protein CASSLNPASGQSSYNEQFF.